The 15 T cell receptor beta chains below come from one sample, sequenced in a study of T cell responses to AZD1222 COVID-19 vaccine. Libraries were prepared by immunoSEQ multiplex PCR; TCRdb keeps only in-frame clonotypes and omits some of them. Counted here are more than 150,000 clones, more than 90% occurring once; the ten biggest clones make up 1.5%. The source material was peripheral blood, sampled 28 days after the second AZD1222 dose. The receptors shown here come from an adult who received the AZD1222 COVID-19 vaccine.

The rearrangement joins TRBV19 to TRBJ1-1; no clear D gene. Germline CDR1 LNHDA, CDR2 SQIVND (reference sequence). The V end was cut by 6 bases, the J end by 0 bases, with 11 bases between. The CDR3 sequence is 14 residues long. The CDR3 bases are TGTGCCAGTAGAGGACGTTACATGAACACTGAAGCTTTCTTT. Translation gives CASRGRYMNTEAFF.

The V call is TRBV19, the J call TRBJ1-5; unclear D gene. The germline V gene has CDR1 LNHDA and CDR2 SQIVND (reference sequence). The V and J ends lost 4 bases and 10 bases respectively, with 8 bases between them. The CDR3 contains 11 residues. The CDR3 region has the DNA TGTGCCAGTAGTAAGGTCGGCCCCCAGCATTTT. It is translated as CASSKVGPQHF.

In its sample, this clone was seen once. The chain has TRBV4-2 and TRBJ2-1; D remains unclear. The length of the CDR3 is 16 residues. The V gene's germline CDR1 is LGHNA and CDR2 YNFKEQ. V lost 4 bases, J lost 4 bases, and 17 bases lay in between. CDR3: CASSLDGQMLYNEQFF. For the CDR3, the DNA is TGTGCCAGCAGCCTGGACGGGCAGATGTTATACAATGAGCAGTTCTTC.

This rearrangement joins TRBV2 to TRBJ2-3; 11 positions agree with TRBD2. The V gene end was trimmed by 5 bases and the J gene end by 5 bases; junction bases not matched to a gene: 12. Germline CDR1 reads SNHLY; CDR2 reads FYNNEI. The length of the CDR3 is 17 residues. CDR3 sequence (DNA): TGTGCCAGCAGTTCTCCCTTTAGCGGGGGGGCAGGAGATACGCAGTATTTT. It specifies CASSSPFSGGAGDTQYF.

The chain joins TRBV10-2 to TRBJ2-3; 7 nucleotides line up with TRBD1. Germline CDR1 and CDR2: WSHSY and SAAADI. The trim removed 3 bases at V and 4 bases at J, leaving 10 bases unmatched. The CDR3 sequence is 16 residues long. The CDR3 coding sequence is TGCGCCAGCAGTGATATCAAGACAGGGTATGCAGATACGCAGTATTTT. Amino acids: CASSDIKTGYADTQYF.

This chain links TRBV20-1 with TRBJ1-1; D perhaps matches TRBD1 (5 bases). The CDR3 sequence is 14 residues long. The germline V gene encodes CDR1 DFQATT and CDR2 SNEGSKA (reference sequence). Trimming took off 3 bases at V and 1 base at J, with 12 bases between the two ends. In nucleotides, the CDR3 is TGCAGTGCTAGTGGTGGGGCGCGGAACACTGAAGCTTTCTTT. It yields the protein CSASGGARNTEAFF.

This chain joins TRBV13 and TRBJ2-1, with D possibly being TRBD1 (6 bases). Trimming left V 3 bases short and J 8 bases short, with 20 bases between. The CDR3 totals 16 residues. Germline CDR1 PRHDT, CDR2 FYEKMQ (reference sequence). CDR3 bases: TGTGCCAGCAGCTTGGATCTGAAGCGGAAGGGGGATGAGCAGTTCTTC. Its translation is CASSLDLKRKGDEQFF.

The chain is built from TRBV4-1 and TRBJ2-2; D gene ambiguous. V lost 1 base, J lost 5 bases, and 14 bases lay in between. Germline loops: CDR1 MGHRA, CDR2 YSYEKL. The CDR3 is 16 residues long. This CDR3 is CASSQVSAPRTGELFF. The CDR3 nucleotides read TGCGCCAGCAGCCAAGTCAGCGCCCCTCGGACCGGGGAGCTGTTTTTT.

This chain joins TRBV6-5 and TRBJ1-2; 7 bases are a match to TRBD1. After removal of 6 bases from V and 8 bases from J, the junction contained 9 bases not matched to a gene. This CDR3 comprises 13 residues. Germline V CDR1 and CDR2: MNHEY, SVGAGI. CDR3 loop: CASRRTGRAGYTF. The CDR3 DNA sequence: TGTGCCAGCAGAAGGACAGGACGGGCCGGCTACACCTTC.

V is TRBV16 and J is TRBJ1-1; D remains unclear. Trimming took off 4 bases at V and 2 bases at J, with 17 bases between the two ends. Germline CDR1 and CDR2: KGHSY and FQNENV. The CDR3 totals 16 residues. CDR3 residues: CASSPSARRTNTEAFF. The CDR3 DNA reads as TGTGCCAGCAGCCCATCTGCTCGGCGGACTAACACTGAAGCTTTCTTT.

The chain uses TRBV14 and TRBJ2-5; D is unresolved. The V gene lost 3 bases and the J gene lost 3 bases, with 5 bases spanning the gap. CDR3 length: 12 residues. Germline-derived CDR1 and CDR2 are SGHDN and FVKESK. This CDR3 is CASSHVKETQYF. CDR3 bases: TGTGCCAGCAGCCATGTAAAAGAGACCCAGTACTTC.

V is TRBV12-2 and J is TRBJ1-2. TRBV12-2 is a pseudogene segment. This CDR3 contains 13 residues. DNA of the CDR3: TGTGCAAGTCGCTTAACGGGAGTCTATGGCTACACCTTC. Protein product: CASRLTGVYGYTF.

This chain joins TRBV4-1 and TRBJ1-4; D might be TRBD1 (5 bases). The V and J ends lost 3 bases and 2 bases respectively, with 10 bases between them. The CDR3 totals 15 residues. Germline assignment: CDR1 MGHRA and CDR2 YSYEKL. CDR3 nucleotide sequence: TGCGCCAGCAGCCATGGGACGCCGACTAATGAAAAACTGTTTTTT. It codes for CASSHGTPTNEKLFF.

V and J are TRBV5-1 and TRBJ1-5, with D unresolved. This CDR3 contains 13 residues. V was pared by 5 bases and J by 5 bases, with 11 bases between. Germline V gene sequence: CDR1 SGHRS, CDR2 YFSETQ. The CDR3 DNA reads as TGCGCCAGCAGTTGGGAGATCGATCAGCCCCAGCATTTT. It codes for CASSWEIDQPQHF.

The gene calls are TRBV4-1 and TRBJ1-6; D not resolved. The CDR3 covers 18 residues. Trimming pared 0 bases from V and 0 bases from J, leaving 12 bases between. Per germline, CDR1 MGHRA and CDR2 YSYEKL. The DNA of the CDR3 is TGCGCCAGCAGCCAAGATTGGGCAGGAAGCTCCTATAATTCACCCCTCCACTTT. Translated: CASSQDWAGSSYNSPLHF.